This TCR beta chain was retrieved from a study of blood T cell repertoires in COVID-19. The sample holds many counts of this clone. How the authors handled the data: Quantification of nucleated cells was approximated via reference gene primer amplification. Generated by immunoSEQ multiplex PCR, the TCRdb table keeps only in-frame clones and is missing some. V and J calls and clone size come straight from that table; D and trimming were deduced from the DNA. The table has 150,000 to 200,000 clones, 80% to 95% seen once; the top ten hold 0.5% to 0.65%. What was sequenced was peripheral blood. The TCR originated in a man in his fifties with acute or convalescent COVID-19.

CDR3 in amino acids: CASSEGQGSQPQHF. As DNA, the CDR3 is TGTGCCAGCAGTGAAGGGCAGGGAAGTCAGCCCCAGCATTTT. V is TRBV2 and J is TRBJ1-5; D is perhaps TRBD1 (5 bases). The CDR3 runs to 14 residues. Germline assignment: CDR1 SNHLY and CDR2 FYNNEI. The V end was cut by 1 base, the J end by 6 bases, with 10 bases between. Variable domain in full (rest from reference TRBV2 and TRBJ1-5): EPEVTQTPSHQVTQMGQEVILRCVPISNHLYFYWYRQILGQKVEFLVSFYNNEISEKSEIFDDQFSVERPDGSNFTLKIRSTKLEDSAMYFCASSEGQGSQPQHFGDGTRLSIL.